This TCR beta chain comes out of a study of shared clonotypes between healthy human individuals. The CDR3 spans 15 residues. On this clone: Its matching antigen is unknown.

Sequenced by immunoSEQ multiplex PCR; TCRdb stores in-frame clones only, minus some. This sample has approximately 2,200,000 clones, with 85% to 95% found just once. CD45RO-negative, CCR7-selected cells formed the naive CD8 fraction, which excluded terminally differentiated effector memory CD45RA+ cells. Whole-study results and caveats: Few donors limited the genetic and exposure-history diversity represented.

V and J are TRBV21-1 and TRBJ2-3; TRBD2 was called by the table and not checked on the DNA. TRBV21-1 is described as a pseudogene. This receptor was identified in a man aged 18-30 years in good health. Some clones in this sample may be carry-over from other donors' samples. Sequenced: naive CD8+ T cells from PBMCs. The CDR3 reads CASSKGRGKSDTQYF. The CDR3 bases are TGTGCCAGCAGCAAAGGGCGGGGAAAATCAGATACGCAGTATTTT.